Below, 14 T cell receptor beta chains from the same sample are listed, as sequenced in a study of blood T cell repertoires in COVID-19. Only in-frame clones appear in the TCRdb table, and some are missing; sequencing was by immunoSEQ multiplex PCR. Seen here are some 17,000 clones, around 90% observed once, and the top ten hold roughly 17%. The sequencing input was peripheral blood. The source is a man in his forties or fifties with active COVID-19.

The chain joins TRBV4-2 to TRBJ1-5; TRBD1 is a possible D gene (5 bases). The V end was cut by 3 bases, the J end by 3 bases, with 9 bases between. Germline loops: CDR1 LGHNA, CDR2 YNFKEQ. This CDR3 spans 14 amino acids. This chain's CDR3 is CASSQDGHNQPQHF. The CDR3 nucleotides read TGTGCCAGCAGCCAGGACGGACACAATCAGCCCCAGCATTTT.

The CDR3 sequence is CARSLRTGVTGELFF. The CDR3, as DNA: TGTGCCAGAAGCCTCCGGACAGGAGTCACCGGGGAGCTGTTTTTT. The chain joins TRBV7-5 to TRBJ2-2; the table gives TRBD1 as D, unverified against the DNA. TRBV7-5 is reported as a pseudogene. The CDR3 contains 15 residues.

The V gene is TRBV5-1, the J gene TRBJ2-7; 9 nucleotides match TRBD1. The junction had 6 bases not matched to a gene; V was cut back by 0 bases and J by 5 bases. Germline V gene sequence: CDR1 SGHRS, CDR2 YFSETQ. CDR3 size: 15 residues. Here the CDR3 DNA reads TGCGCCAGCAGCTTGGTGACAGGGGGAATCCACGAGCAGTACTTC. Translation: CASSLVTGGIHEQYF.

This rearrangement joins TRBV19 to TRBJ2-7, with TRBD1 identical over 8 bases. After removal of 6 bases from V and 6 bases from J, the junction contained 13 bases not matched to a gene. Per the germline V gene, CDR1 is LNHDA and CDR2 is SQIVND (reference sequence). This CDR3 has 15 amino acids. The CDR3 region has the DNA TGTGCCAGTAGCCTCCCGGACAGGGATTCGCGCGAGCAGTACTTC. Residues: CASSLPDRDSREQYF.

The chain joins TRBV12-3 or TRBV12-4 to TRBJ1-1; D gene unclear. The CDR3 length is 13 residues. The V end lost 7 bases, the J end lost 1 base, and 10 bases lay between the germline ends. CDR3 amino acids: CASTPEGNTEAFF. In nucleotides, the CDR3 is TGTGCCAGCACCCCGGAGGGGAACACTGAAGCTTTCTTT.

V and J are TRBV6-2 or TRBV6-3 and TRBJ2-5; 8 positions match TRBD1. J lost 1 base, V lost 3 bases, and 4 bases had no gene match. Germline V gene data show CDR1 as MNHEY and CDR2 as SVGEGT. CDR3 length: 15 amino acids. The chain's CDR3 is CASSYYGTGQETQYF. CDR3 sequence (DNA): TGTGCCAGCAGTTATTACGGGACAGGCCAAGAGACCCAGTACTTC.

This clone was observed a few times. The CDR3 spells CASSTGQGLEVAFF. In DNA, the CDR3 is TGCGCCAGCAGCACAGGACAGGGACTGGAGGTAGCTTTCTTT. This chain uses TRBV5-1 with TRBJ1-1; 8 bases fit TRBD1. Germline V lookup: CDR1 SGHRS, CDR2 YFSETQ. CDR3 length: 14 amino acids. V dropped 4 bases and J dropped 10; count of bases not matched to a gene: 12.

V and J are TRBV6-2 or TRBV6-3 and TRBJ1-2, with TRBD1 matching over 9 bases. Germline V CDR1 and CDR2: MNHEY, SVGEGT. V lost 3 bases to trimming and J lost 3 bases; unmatched junction nucleotides: 11. The CDR3 runs to 17 residues. The CDR3: CASSYLEGRQGDYGYTF. In DNA, the CDR3 is TGTGCCAGCAGTTATCTGGAGGGGAGACAGGGGGACTATGGCTACACCTTC.

The CDR3 DNA sequence: TGTGCCAGCACCCCAAGTCAGTCATTCAACACTGAAGCTTTCTTT. Translated, it gives CASTPSQSFNTEAFF. This chain connects TRBV3-1 (or the pseudogene TRBV3-2) to TRBJ1-1, with D uncertain. Germline V gene sequence: CDR1 LGHDT, CDR2 YNNKEL (reference sequence). The V end lost 7 bases, the J end lost 2 bases, and 17 bases lay between the germline ends. The CDR3 runs to 15 residues.

The chain uses TRBV14 and TRBJ1-3, with D possibly TRBD1 on 5 matching bases. Trimming took off 8 bases at V and 2 bases at J, with 10 bases between the two ends. Germline V lookup: CDR1 SGHDN, CDR2 FVKESK. This CDR3 contains 13 residues. The CDR3 DNA reads TGTGCCAGCTTAGCGGGGGCTGGAAACACCATATATTTT. Its protein product is CASLAGAGNTIYF.

This CDR3 is CASSQLMAGGSLVYGYTF. CDR3 DNA sequence: TGCGCCAGCAGCCAGCTCATGGCGGGGGGCAGTTTGGTCTATGGCTACACCTTC. This chain connects TRBV4-1 to TRBJ1-2, with D tentatively TRBD1 (6 bases). This CDR3 region has 18 residues. The germline V gene has CDR1 MGHRA and CDR2 YSYEKL. Trimming shortened V by 3 bases and J by 4 bases, and 24 bases separated the two germline ends.

The V call is TRBV4-3, the J call TRBJ1-5; D possibly corresponds to TRBD1 (5 bases). The V and J ends lost 2 bases and 0 bases respectively, with 8 bases between them. The CDR3 is 15 amino acids. CDR1 is LGHNA and CDR2 is YSLEER in the germline V gene. The CDR3 is CASSQRTGSNQPQHF. The CDR3 DNA sequence: TGCGCCAGCAGCCAACGAACAGGTAGCAATCAGCCCCAGCATTTT.

This chain uses TRBV2 with TRBJ1-5; 7 nucleotides line up with TRBD1. Germline V gene sequence: CDR1 SNHLY, CDR2 FYNNEI. J lost 1 base, V lost 6 bases, and 9 bases had no gene match. This CDR3 has 16 amino acids. CDR3 nucleotide sequence: TGTGCCAGCAGCGGGACGTGGGACAGAAGCAATCAGCCCCAGCATTTT. Translation: CASSGTWDRSNQPQHF.

The J gene is TRBJ2-7, the V gene TRBV11-3; 12 bases are shared with TRBD1. The CDR3 is 16 residues long. V lost 5 bases to trimming and J lost 6 bases; unmatched junction nucleotides: 11. The germline CDR1 and CDR2 sequences are SGHNT and YENEEA. The CDR3 reads CASSKGDGTGGGEQYF. The CDR3 region has the DNA TGTGCCAGCAGCAAAGGAGATGGGACAGGGGGCGGCGAGCAGTACTTC.